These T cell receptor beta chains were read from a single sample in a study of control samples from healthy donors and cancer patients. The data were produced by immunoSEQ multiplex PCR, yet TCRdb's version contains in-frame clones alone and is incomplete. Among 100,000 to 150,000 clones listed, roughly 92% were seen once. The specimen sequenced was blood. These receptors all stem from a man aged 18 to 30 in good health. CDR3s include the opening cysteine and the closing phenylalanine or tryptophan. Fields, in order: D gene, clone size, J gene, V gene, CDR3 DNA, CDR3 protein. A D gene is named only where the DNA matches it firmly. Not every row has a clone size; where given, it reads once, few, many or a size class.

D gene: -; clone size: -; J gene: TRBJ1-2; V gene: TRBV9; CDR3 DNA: TGTGCCAGCAACCCATCCCCACAGGGAATAGGCTACACCTTC; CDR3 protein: CASNPSPQGIGYTF
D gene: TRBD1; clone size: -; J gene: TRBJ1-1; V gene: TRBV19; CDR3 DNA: TGTGCCAGTTGGACAGGCGGCACTGAAGCTTTCTTT; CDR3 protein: CASWTGGTEAFF
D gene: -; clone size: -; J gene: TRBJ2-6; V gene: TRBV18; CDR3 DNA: TGTGCCAGCTCACCACCAAATGTCCTCTCTGGGGCCAACGTCCTGACTTTC; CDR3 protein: CASSPPNVLSGANVLTF
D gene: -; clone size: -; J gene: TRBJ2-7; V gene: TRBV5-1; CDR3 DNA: TGCGCCAGCAGCTTGGAGGCCAGAGAATACGAGCAGTACTTC; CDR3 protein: CASSLEAREYEQYF
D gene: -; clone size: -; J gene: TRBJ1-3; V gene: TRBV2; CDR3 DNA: TGTGCCAGCAGGAGAGATGGGGGCACCATATATTTT; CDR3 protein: CASRRDGGTIYF
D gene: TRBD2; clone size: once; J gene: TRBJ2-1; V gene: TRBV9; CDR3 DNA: TGTGCCAGCGGCGGGGGGGTCTCCTACAATGAGCAGTTCTTC; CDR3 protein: CASGGGVSYNEQFF
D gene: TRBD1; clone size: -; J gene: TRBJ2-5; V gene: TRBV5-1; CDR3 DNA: TGCGCCAGCAGCTTCGGGGACAGGCAAGAGACCCAGTACTTC; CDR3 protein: CASSFGDRQETQYF
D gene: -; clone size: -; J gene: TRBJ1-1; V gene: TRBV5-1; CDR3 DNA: TGCGCCAGCAGCTCAAAGACAGGAGTGAACACTGAAGCTTTCTTT; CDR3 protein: CASSSKTGVNTEAFF
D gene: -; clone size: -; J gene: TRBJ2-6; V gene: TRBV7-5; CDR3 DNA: TGTGCCAGAAGCTTAGGAACAGGGTGGCCCGTCCTGACTTTC; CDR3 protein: CARSLGTGWPVLTF
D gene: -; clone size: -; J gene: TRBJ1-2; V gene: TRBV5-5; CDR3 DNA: TGTGCCAGCAGCTTGCTTCGGGACGGAAACTATGGCTACACCTTC; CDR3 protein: CASSLLRDGNYGYTF
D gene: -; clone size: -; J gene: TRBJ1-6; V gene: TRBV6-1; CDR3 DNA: TGTGCCAGCAGTGAATGGGCAGGCCCCTATAATTCACCCCTCCACTTT; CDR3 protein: CASSEWAGPYNSPLHF
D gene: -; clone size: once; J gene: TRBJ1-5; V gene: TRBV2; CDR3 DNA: TGTGCCAGCAGTGACAGCCGCAATCAGCCCCAGCATTTT; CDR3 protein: CASSDSRNQPQHF
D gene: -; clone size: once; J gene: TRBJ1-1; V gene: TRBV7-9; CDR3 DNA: TGTGCCAGCATCCAGGGGATTGAAGCTTTCTTT; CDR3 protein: CASIQGIEAFF
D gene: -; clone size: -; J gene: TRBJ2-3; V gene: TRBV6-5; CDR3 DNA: TGTGCCAGCGCGGTGCAAAGAGGTACAGATACGCAGTATTTT; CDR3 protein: CASAVQRGTDTQYF
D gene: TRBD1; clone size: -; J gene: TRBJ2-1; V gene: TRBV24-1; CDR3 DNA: TGTGCCACCAGCGACAGGGCGGGTGAGCAGTTCTTC; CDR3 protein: CATSDRAGEQFF
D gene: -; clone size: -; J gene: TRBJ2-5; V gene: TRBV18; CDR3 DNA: TGTGCCAGCTCGCCCAGGGAGGAGACCCAGTACTTC; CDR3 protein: CASSPREETQYF
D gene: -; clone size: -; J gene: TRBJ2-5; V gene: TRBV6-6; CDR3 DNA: TGTGCCAGCAGTTACTCGACGGCAGTTCAAGAGACCCAGTACTTC; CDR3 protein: CASSYSTAVQETQYF
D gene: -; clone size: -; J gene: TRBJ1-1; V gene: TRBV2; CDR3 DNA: TGTGCCAGCAGTGAAGACTGGGTTTGGTCGCCAAGGAGGAACACTGAAGCTTTCTTT; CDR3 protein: CASSEDWVWSPRRNTEAFF
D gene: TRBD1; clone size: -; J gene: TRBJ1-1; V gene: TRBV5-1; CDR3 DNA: TGCGCCAGCAGCTTGGAGGGGGCGAACACTGAAGCTTTCTTT; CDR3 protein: CASSLEGANTEAFF
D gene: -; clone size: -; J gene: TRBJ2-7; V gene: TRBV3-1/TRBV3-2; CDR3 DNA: TGTGCCAGCAGCCATGCCCACTACGAGCAGTACTTC; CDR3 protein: CASSHAHYEQYF
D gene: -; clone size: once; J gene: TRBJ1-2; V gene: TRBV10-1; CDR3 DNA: TGCGCCAGCAGCTCGGGACCCTATGGCTACACCTTC; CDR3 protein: CASSSGPYGYTF
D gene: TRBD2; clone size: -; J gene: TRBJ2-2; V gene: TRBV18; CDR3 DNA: TGTGCCAGCTCACCGCAGACTAGCGGGGCGAACACCGGGGAGCTGTTTTTT; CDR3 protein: CASSPQTSGANTGELFF
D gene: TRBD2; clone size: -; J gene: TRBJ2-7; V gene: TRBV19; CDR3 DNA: TGTGCCAGTAGGGTCGGGGGGATCGGTTCGTACGAGCAGTACTTC; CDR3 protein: CASRVGGIGSYEQYF
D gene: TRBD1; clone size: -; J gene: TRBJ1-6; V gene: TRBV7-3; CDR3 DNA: TGTGCCAGCAGCTTATTGGGACAGGATTCACCCCTCCACTTT; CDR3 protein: CASSLLGQDSPLHF
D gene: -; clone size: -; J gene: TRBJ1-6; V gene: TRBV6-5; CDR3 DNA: TGTGCCAGCAGTTTAGGGAATTCACCCCTCCACTTT; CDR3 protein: CASSLGNSPLHF
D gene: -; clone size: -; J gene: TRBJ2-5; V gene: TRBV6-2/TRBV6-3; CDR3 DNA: TGTGCCAGCAGCCCAATGACAGTAGGGACCCAGTACTTC; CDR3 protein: CASSPMTVGTQYF